The source of this TCR beta chain is a study of shared clonotypes between healthy human individuals. Study overall: Three plates were used per donor for CD4 naive, three for CD4 memory, two for CD8 naive and one for CD8 memory.

Points from the study as a whole: Sorted-subset samples were not fully sequenced, rarefaction indicated. On the whole, naive subsets had larger estimated richness than memory subsets had. An effect of sequencing depth on clonotype sharing among donors was expected.

This clone was recorded only once. The antigen is unknown. With 6 bases removed from V and 8 bases from J, the gap between germline ends came to 20 bases. Germline CDR1 and CDR2: SQVTM and ANQGSEA. The CDR3 loop spans 14 amino acids. Produced via immunoSEQ multiplex PCR; TCRdb's table is partial and in-frame only. The sample includes tens of thousands of clones, about 63% of them seen just once. The chain links TRBV29-1 to TRBJ2-1; D unclear. The TCR originated in a man aged 30-40 years in good health. The source material was memory CD8+ T cells sorted from blood. Subset specified: CD45RO+ cells pooled with CCR7-negative TemRA cells. The CDR3 nucleotides read TGCAGCGTCCAAGGGCAGATGAGATCGGATGAGCAGTTCTTC. Its protein product is CSVQGQMRSDEQFF.